Listed here is a single TCR beta chain. Its antigen is not known. This sample is part of a study of T-cell memory formation after mild COVID-19. Across the whole study: TCR clusters mostly belonged to single donors.

MiXCR, run by TCRdb on the 5' RACE reads, gives a single entry per CDR3 protein. The repertoire holds hundreds of thousands of distinct CDR3 sequences, about a fifth seen once, with approximately 13% in the top ten. General study results and limits: Pre-infection memory carried some responding clones, suggesting that cross-reactive memory joined. Contracting clones from day 15 to 85 showed balanced CD4/CD8; later expanders favored CD4+.

This TCR was sampled from an adult woman who had mild COVID-19 (a few samples of this study predate the infection). Cell type and time point are not known. Sequencing used PBMCs or a T cell subset sorted from them (not recorded which).

CDR3 in DNA: TGTGCCAGCAGTCAGGGAGTAGAGACCCAGTACTTC. Translating gives CASSQGVETQYF. V gene TRBV12-3 or TRBV12-4 combines with J gene TRBJ2-5, with D perhaps assigned TRBD1 or TRBD2 (5 bases each). V gave up 5 bases and J gave up 4 bases, with 8 bases separating them. This CDR3 spans 12 amino acids.